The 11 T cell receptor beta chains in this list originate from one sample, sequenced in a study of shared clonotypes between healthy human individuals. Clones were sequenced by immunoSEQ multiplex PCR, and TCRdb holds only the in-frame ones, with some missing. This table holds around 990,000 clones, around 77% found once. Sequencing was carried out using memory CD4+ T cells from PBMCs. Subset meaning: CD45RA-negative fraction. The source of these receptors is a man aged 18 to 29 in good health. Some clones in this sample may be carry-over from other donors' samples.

The CDR3 DNA sequence: TGTGCCAGCAGCTTACTAGAGAGAACAGATACGCAGTATTTT. The encoded protein is CASSLLERTDTQYF. The chain joins TRBV7-6 to TRBJ2-3; no clear D. The V gene lost 2 bases and the J gene lost 3 bases, with 9 bases spanning the gap. The CDR3 runs 14 residues. Germline CDR1 is SGHVS and CDR2 is FNYEAQ.

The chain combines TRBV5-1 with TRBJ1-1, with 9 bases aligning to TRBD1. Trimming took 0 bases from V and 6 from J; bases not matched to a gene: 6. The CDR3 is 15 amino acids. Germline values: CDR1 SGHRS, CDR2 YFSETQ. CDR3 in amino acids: CASSLAGTGYAEAFF. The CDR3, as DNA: TGCGCCAGCAGCTTGGCCGGGACAGGGTACGCTGAAGCTTTCTTT.

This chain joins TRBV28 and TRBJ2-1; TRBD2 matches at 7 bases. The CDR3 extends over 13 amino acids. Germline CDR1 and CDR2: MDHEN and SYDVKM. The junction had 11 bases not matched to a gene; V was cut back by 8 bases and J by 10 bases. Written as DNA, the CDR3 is TGTGCCAGCGGAGGGGCGGGACTAAACGAGCAGTTCTTC. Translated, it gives CASGGAGLNEQFF.

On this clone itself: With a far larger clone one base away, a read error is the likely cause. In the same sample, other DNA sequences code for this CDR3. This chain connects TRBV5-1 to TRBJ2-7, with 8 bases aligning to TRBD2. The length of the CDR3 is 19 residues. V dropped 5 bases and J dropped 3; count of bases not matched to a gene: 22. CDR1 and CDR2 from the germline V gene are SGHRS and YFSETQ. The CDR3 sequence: CASSTMGGLAGSSRYEQYF. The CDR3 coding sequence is TGCGCCAGCAGTACGATGGGCGGACTAGCAGGCAGCAGCCGCTACGAGCAGTACTTC.

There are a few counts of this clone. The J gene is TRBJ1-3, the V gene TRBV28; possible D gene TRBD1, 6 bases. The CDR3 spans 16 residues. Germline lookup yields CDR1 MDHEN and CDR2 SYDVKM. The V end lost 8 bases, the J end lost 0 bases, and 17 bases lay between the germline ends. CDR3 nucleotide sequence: TGTGCCAGCGGGTCGGGACACCATCCCTCTGGAAACACCATATATTTT. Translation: CASGSGHHPSGNTIYF.

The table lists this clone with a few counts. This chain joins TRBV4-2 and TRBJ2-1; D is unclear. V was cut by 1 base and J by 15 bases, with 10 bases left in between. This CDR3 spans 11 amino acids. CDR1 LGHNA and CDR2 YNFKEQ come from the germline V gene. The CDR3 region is CASSQGFGLFF. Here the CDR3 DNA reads TGTGCCAGCAGCCAAGGTTTCGGATTGTTCTTC.

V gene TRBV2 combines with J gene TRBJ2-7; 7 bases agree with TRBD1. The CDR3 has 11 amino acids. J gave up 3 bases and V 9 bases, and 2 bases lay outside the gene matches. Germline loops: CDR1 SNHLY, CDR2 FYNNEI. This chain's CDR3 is CASGTVYEQYF. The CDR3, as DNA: TGTGCCAGTGGGACAGTCTACGAGCAGTACTTC.

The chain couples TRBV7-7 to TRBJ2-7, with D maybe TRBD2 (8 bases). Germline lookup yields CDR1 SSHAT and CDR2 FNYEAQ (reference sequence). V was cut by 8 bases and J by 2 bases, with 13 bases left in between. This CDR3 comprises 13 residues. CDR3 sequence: CASAGGQAYEQYF. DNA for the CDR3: TGTGCCAGCGCGGGAGGACAGGCCTACGAGCAGTACTTC.

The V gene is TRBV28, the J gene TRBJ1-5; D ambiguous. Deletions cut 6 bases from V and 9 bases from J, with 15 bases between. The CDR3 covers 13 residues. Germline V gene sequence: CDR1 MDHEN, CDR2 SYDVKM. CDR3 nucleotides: TGTGCCAGCAGCAAATCAGGTGGGAGGCCCCAGCATTTT. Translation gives CASSKSGGRPQHF.

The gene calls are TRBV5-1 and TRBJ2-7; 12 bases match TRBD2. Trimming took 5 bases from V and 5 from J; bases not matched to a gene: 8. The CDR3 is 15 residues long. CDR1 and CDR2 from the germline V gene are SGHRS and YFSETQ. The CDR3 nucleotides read TGCGCCAGCAGTTTCCGACTAGCGGGAGTCCACGAGCAGTACTTC. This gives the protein CASSFRLAGVHEQYF.

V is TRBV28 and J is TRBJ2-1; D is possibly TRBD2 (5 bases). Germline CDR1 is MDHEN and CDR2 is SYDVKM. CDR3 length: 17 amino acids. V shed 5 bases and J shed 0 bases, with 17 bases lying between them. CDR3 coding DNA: TGTGCCAGCAGTCCCCCAAGAAGCGGACCCTCCTACAATGAGCAGTTCTTC. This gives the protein CASSPPRSGPSYNEQFF.